The rows below give T cell receptor beta chains drawn from one sample of a study of T cells of healthy individuals. TCRdb re-derived calls from the 5' RACE reads in MiXCR, one entry per CDR3 protein. The table has tens of thousands of distinct CDR3 sequences, 3.5% to 5.5% seen once. These receptors were taken from a human donor in good health. CDR3s include the opening cysteine and the closing phenylalanine or tryptophan. D genes are given only for firm matches. The size of a clone is reported for some rows only, either as once, few or many, or as a class for expanded clones.

d_gene | j_gene | abundance | v_gene | CDR3nt | CDR3aa
. | TRBJ2-1 | . | TRBV11-3 | TGTGCCAGCAGCTTGGCGACTAGGTCTTCCAATGAGCAGTTCTTC | CASSLATRSSNEQFF
TRBD2 | TRBJ2-1 | many | TRBV29-1 | TGCAGCGTTGAAGCCCGTGACCCTAGCGGGTACACCTCGGGTGAGCAGTTCTTC | CSVEARDPSGYTSGEQFF
. | TRBJ2-1 | few | TRBV12-3/TRBV12-4 | TGTGCCAGCAGTTACAGGGCCAGCTCCTACAATGAGCAGTTCTTC | CASSYRASSYNEQFF
. | TRBJ2-1 | few | TRBV29-1 | TGCAGCGGGGCGGGACTCCTGGAAGGTGAGCAGTTCTTC | CSGAGLLEGEQFF
. | TRBJ1-1 | many | TRBV29-1 | TGCAGCGTTGCGGTCAGGGTCAGTGAAGCTTTCTTT | CSVAVRVSEAFF
. | TRBJ2-5 | few | TRBV27 | TGTGCCAGCAGTTTAGGGCAGTCGCAGACCCAGTACTTC | CASSLGQSQTQYF
TRBD1 | TRBJ1-4 | few | TRBV6-5 | TGTGCCAGCAGGGGACAGCGCACTAATGAAAAACTGTTTTTT | CASRGQRTNEKLFF
TRBD1 | TRBJ1-6 | many | TRBV20-1 | TGCAGTGCTAGCGCGACAGGGCCCTCATCGTCACCCCTCCACTTT | CSASATGPSSSPLHF
TRBD2 | TRBJ2-5 | . | TRBV23-1 | TGCGCCAGCAGTCAATCAGGGGCGGGAGATTTAGAGACCCAGTACTTC | CASSQSGAGDLETQYF
TRBD2 | TRBJ2-7 | . | TRBV27 | TGTGCCAGCAGTTTGAGCGGACTAGCTTCCGAGCAGTACTTC | CASSLSGLASEQYF
. | TRBJ1-2 | many | TRBV7-2 | TGTGCCAGCAGCTTAGTCGCAGGAAACTATGGCTACACCTTC | CASSLVAGNYGYTF
. | TRBJ2-4 | many | TRBV29-1 | TGCAGCGTTAGGCTTAAAGCCAAAAACATTCAGTACTTC | CSVRLKAKNIQYF
TRBD1 | TRBJ1-6 | . | TRBV6-1 | TGTGCCAGCAGGACAGGGGCTAATTCACCCCTCCACTTT | CASRTGANSPLHF
. | TRBJ1-4 | . | TRBV7-9 | TGTGCCGGGAGAGGGTCAACTAATGAAAAACTGTTTTTT | CAGRGSTNEKLFF
. | TRBJ1-1 | few | TRBV12-3/TRBV12-4 | TGTGCCAGCAGTTTAGCCGGGGCTAACACTGAAGCTTTCTTT | CASSLAGANTEAFF
TRBD1 | TRBJ2-3 | many | TRBV6-5 | TGTGCCAGCAGTTACAGGGGGCCCGGCGCAGATACGCAGTATTTT | CASSYRGPGADTQYF
. | TRBJ1-1 | many | TRBV19 | TGTGCCAGTATCGAGGACACTGAAGCTTTCTTT | CASIEDTEAFF
. | TRBJ1-2 | few | TRBV6-1 | TGTGCCAGCAGTGTACGGTCTAACTATGGCTACACCTTC | CASSVRSNYGYTF
. | TRBJ1-5 | few | TRBV2 | TGTGCCAGCACGTGGGGGCAGGTTCAGCCCCAGCATTTT | CASTWGQVQPQHF
. | TRBJ2-1 | many | TRBV4-1 | TGCGCCAGCAGCCAAGGGTCGGGGGCGAACAATGAGCAGTTCTTC | CASSQGSGANNEQFF
TRBD2 | TRBJ2-3 | many | TRBV12-3/TRBV12-4 | TGTGCCAGTCTCCGGGACTACACAGATACGCAGTATTTT | CASLRDYTDTQYF
. | TRBJ1-1 | many | TRBV9 | TGTGCCAGCAGCTCCGCTCCGGGGGGGGTAGGTTCAAAGGCTTTCTTT | CASSSAPGGVGSKAFF
. | TRBJ2-3 | . | TRBV23-1 | TGCGCCTCCGTACAAGGGTTACTGTTAAGCACAGATACGCAGTATTTT | CASVQGLLLSTDTQYF
TRBD2 | TRBJ2-1 | . | TRBV7-3 | TGTGCCAGCAGCTTAAACCCCGGACTAGCGGGCCCACTATACAATGAGCAGTTCTTC | CASSLNPGLAGPLYNEQFF
. | TRBJ2-6 | many | TRBV3-1 | TGTGCCAGCAGCCAAGGGGGAGGTCGTTCCGCTGGGGCCAACGTCCTGACTTTC | CASSQGGGRSAGANVLTF
. | TRBJ2-7 | many | TRBV21-1 | TGTGCCAGCAGCAAAAAGAACCCTAGCGACGGGGCCTACGAGCAGTACTTC | CASSKKNPSDGAYEQYF
TRBD1 | TRBJ1-1 | many | TRBV19 | TGTGCCAGTAGGGGACAGGTATCTAACGCTGAAGCTTTCTTT | CASRGQVSNAEAFF
TRBD2 | TRBJ2-3 | many | TRBV12-3/TRBV12-4 | TGTGCCAGCAGTCCGCCGAGCGGGGGTAGCACAGATACGCAGTATTTT | CASSPPSGGSTDTQYF
. | TRBJ2-7 | many | TRBV29-1 | TGCAGCGTCGGTTACCGCTCCTACGAGCAGTACTTC | CSVGYRSYEQYF
. | TRBJ1-5 | many | TRBV11-1 | TGTGCCAGCAGCCCCGGGCCTGGGGGGAATCAGCCCCAGCATTTT | CASSPGPGGNQPQHF
TRBD2 | TRBJ2-3 | . | TRBV9 | TGTGCCAGCAGCGTCGTGGGGGGGGCAGATACGCAGTATTTT | CASSVVGGADTQYF
. | TRBJ2-7 | . | TRBV5-1 | TGCGCCAGCACCAACGTGGGGGGTCGAGAGTACTACGAGCAGTACTTC | CASTNVGGREYYEQYF
TRBD2 | TRBJ2-5 | many | TRBV6-5 | TGTGCCAGCAGGGCAAACCCGGGACTAGCACAAGAGACCCAGTACTTC | CASRANPGLAQETQYF
. | TRBJ1-2 | many | TRBV6-6 | TGTGCCAGCGCGACGGAGACTAACTATGGCTACACCTTC | CASATETNYGYTF
. | TRBJ2-2 | many | TRBV20-1 | TGCAGTGCGGGCAGGGCGGGTTCGAACACCGGGGAGCTGTTTTTT | CSAGRAGSNTGELFF
TRBD1 | TRBJ2-6 | many | TRBV6-2/TRBV6-3 | TGTGCCAGCAGAGATACGGGACAGAATGCTGGGGCCAACGTCCTGACTTTC | CASRDTGQNAGANVLTF
TRBD1 | TRBJ1-1 | many | TRBV27 | TGTGCCAGCAGTTCCCCCGGGACAGGGGTTGGCACTGAAGCTTTCTTT | CASSSPGTGVGTEAFF
TRBD1 | TRBJ2-6 | many | TRBV28 | TGTGCCAGCAGTTCGGACAGGGGGACTGGGGCCAACGTCCTGACTTTC | CASSSDRGTGANVLTF
. | TRBJ1-5 | many | TRBV4-1 | TGCGCCAGCAGCCAAGGCGTACAGGTGAGCAATCAGCCCCAGCATTTT | CASSQGVQVSNQPQHF
. | TRBJ2-1 | many | TRBV12-3/TRBV12-4 | TGTGCCAGCAGTTCCCGGGAGCCCGACTACAATGAGCAGTTCTTC | CASSSREPDYNEQFF
. | TRBJ1-1 | many | TRBV4-1 | TGCGCCAGCAGCCAAGGGGGGGGGAGAGACACTGAAGCTTTCTTT | CASSQGGGRDTEAFF
. | TRBJ2-3 | many | TRBV11-2 | TGTGCCAGCAGCTTAGATGTGGGATCCAGCACAGATACGCAGTATTTT | CASSLDVGSSTDTQYF
. | TRBJ1-1 | many | TRBV29-1 | TGCAGCGGCACGAGGGGCACTGAAGCTTTCTTT | CSGTRGTEAFF
. | TRBJ2-1 | many | TRBV5-6 | TGTGCCAGCAGCTTCCGCAGGGACAATGAGCAGTTCTTC | CASSFRRDNEQFF
TRBD1 | TRBJ1-5 | many | TRBV20-1 | TGCAGTGCAACGACGGGACAGGGTGGCAATCAGCCCCAGCATTTT | CSATTGQGGNQPQHF
TRBD1 | TRBJ2-1 | . | TRBV10-3 | TGTGCCATCACTAGAGAGGACAGGGGTTTGAATGAGCAGTTCTTC | CAITREDRGLNEQFF
TRBD2 | TRBJ2-1 | . | TRBV30 | TGTGCCTGGACCCGGACTAGCGGGACTGAGCAGTTCTTC | CAWTRTSGTEQFF
. | TRBJ1-1 | few | TRBV19 | TGTGCCAGTAGTATCAGGAACACTGAAGCTTTCTTT | CASSIRNTEAFF
TRBD2 | TRBJ2-1 | many | TRBV3-1 | TGTGCCAGCAGCCAAGGGTCACTAGCGGATGAGCAGTTCTTC | CASSQGSLADEQFF